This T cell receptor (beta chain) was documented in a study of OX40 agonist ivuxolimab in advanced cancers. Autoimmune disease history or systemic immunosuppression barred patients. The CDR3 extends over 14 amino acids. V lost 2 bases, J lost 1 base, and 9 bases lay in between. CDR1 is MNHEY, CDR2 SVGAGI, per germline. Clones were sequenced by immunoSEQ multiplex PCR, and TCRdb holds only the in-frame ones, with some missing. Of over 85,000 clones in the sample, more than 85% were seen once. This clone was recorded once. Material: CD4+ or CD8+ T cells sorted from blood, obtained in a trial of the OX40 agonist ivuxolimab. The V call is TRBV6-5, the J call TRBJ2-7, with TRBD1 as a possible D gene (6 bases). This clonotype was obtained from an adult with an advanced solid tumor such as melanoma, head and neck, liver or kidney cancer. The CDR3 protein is CASSYTRGSYEQYF. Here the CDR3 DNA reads TGTGCCAGCAGTTACACCAGGGGATCCTACGAGCAGTACTTC.